This T cell receptor (beta chain) was observed in a study of Ad26.COV2.S vaccination and SARS-CoV-2 variants. Study context: The vaccine Ad26.COV2.S was put into the muscle once, or twice with 56 days between.

This clone came up a few times. Documented treatment: roughly 19 received Ad26.COV2.S at low or high dose, single or two shots; about 5 received placebo; per-sample allocation not given. Repertoires come from day 63 after the first vaccine or placebo injection. Trimming cost V 3 bases and J 1 base; bases outside gene matches: 8. This CDR3 contains 18 residues. Germline V gene data show CDR1 as SGHDN and CDR2 as FVKESK. Data came from immunoSEQ multiplex PCR; TCRdb stores just in-frame clones and leaves some out. Among around 370,000 clones, 85% were seen once, and the ten largest hold approximately 3.5%.

Material: peripheral blood, obtained in a trial of Ad26.COV2.S vaccine versus placebo. The chain employs TRBV14 and TRBJ2-6; TRBD1 matches 8 bases. This sequence was found in a person aged 18-65 years who received the Ad26.COV2.S COVID-19 vaccine or a placebo. The CDR3 loop reads CASSHLGQGWSGANVLTF. For the CDR3, the DNA is TGTGCCAGCAGCCATCTAGGACAGGGTTGGTCTGGGGCCAACGTCCTGACTTTC.